This T cell receptor beta chain derives from a study of regulatory T cells in long-lasting Graves disease. Assembly of TCR beta libraries relied on iRepertoire HTBI primers together with Arm-PCR of CDR3 regions. TCRdb re-derived calls from the multiplex PCR reads in MiXCR, one entry per CDR3 protein. The data show about 430,000 distinct CDR3 sequences, with under 25% seen just once and 13% to 15% held by the top ten. The CDR3 has 15 residues. V lost 8 bases, J lost 1 base, and 7 bases stayed unmatched. This clonotype was seen many times. Documented time point: persistent/refractory GD, antithyroid drugs over 5 years with positive TRAb. PBMCs were the source of the RNA used for TCR sequencing.

The chain couples TRBV12-3 or TRBV12-4 to TRBJ2-2, with 7 bases aligning to TRBD1. This clonotype was sampled from a female donor with Graves disease. Material: peripheral blood mononuclear cells (PBMCs), obtained when the disease was refractory, from a patient treated with antithyroid drugs. As DNA, the CDR3 is TGTGCCAGCGCCCTACAGGGGTTGAACACCGGGGAGCTGTTTTTT. Translating it yields CASALQGLNTGELFF.